The present TCR beta chain was sequenced within a study of cytotoxic CD8 clonotypes in ibrutinib-treated CLL (dated by TCRdb to about 2021). As for the study more broadly: The cohort had some eleven relapsed/refractory and around 15 treatment-naive patients; approximately 17 were IGHV unmutated. Of the 90 or so participants in the trial, roughly 25 had longitudinal samples available. Samples at response were collected after a median of approximately twelve months of treatment, with a range of roughly 6 to 36 months. Samples averaged roughly 280,000 productive templates and 90,000 to 95,000 productive rearrangements. Cryopreserved peripheral blood mononuclear cells were obtained prior to treatment, at the time of response, and at either disease progression or sustained remission. Every sample from remission and from progressive disease was obtained while the patients were still on ibrutinib. Partial responses were observed in roughly 24 patients and complete responses in 2; after a median follow-up of 68 months, remission was maintained in approximately 14 patients and progression was observed in approximately 12. Results and caveats for the whole study, not just this receptor: Public clonotypes were rare and either contracted or stayed stable during treatment, and the rise in clonality at ibrutinib response reflected the expansion of private clonotypes. Clonality rose at ibrutinib response, remained stable during sustained remission, and dropped back toward baseline at progression. Sustained-remission and progressing patients did not have matched sampling times, and lymph node repertoires were not examined. Baseline clonality exceeded that of age-matched healthy donors and correlated strongly with circulating CD8+ T-cell counts.

Inclusive of the bounding cysteine and phenylalanine, the CDR3 is 18 residues long. Only the CDR3 portion is preserved as DNA: 54 bases, with reading frame beginning at the first base. Deletion took 4 bases off V and 0 bases off J, with a span of 21 bases between the germline ends. The germline V gene sets CDR1 to SGHTS and CDR2 to YDEGEE. Explained via the paper, the time point label denotes: roughly 23 months on ibrutinib. For TCR beta library preparation, approximately 2 micrograms of genomic DNA were isolated from cryopreserved PBMCs. Longitudinal blood samples from CLL patients receiving ibrutinib monotherapy were subjected to high-throughput TCR beta sequencing. The patients took part in an open-label, single-center phase 2 trial of ibrutinib monotherapy. Details on this clone: Its target antigen remains unknown. Base qualities were left out, and no much larger clone turns up one base away.

The goal of deep resolution MiSeq sequencing was a depth between 1 in 1 million and 1 in 200,000 T cells, and coverage averaged 10x per clonotype. TCR beta libraries were generated with the immunoSEQ hsTCRB Kit. Per the authors' processing: The data were analyzed with ImmunoSEQ Analyzer and ImmunoSEQ Data Assistant, and V, D and J gene assignments followed IMGT definitions. Clonality was computed as one minus normalized Shannon entropy of productive rearrangement frequencies, ranging from 0 to 1. Public clonotype analysis was restricted to overrepresented clonotypes comprising at least 0.05% of each patient's repertoire. Roughly 13 age-matched healthy donor repertoires from immuneACCESS were used as controls for clonality. Imported from immuneACCESS, the table was reduced by TCRdb to in-frame sequences with V and J called. These copies leave out some clones; in studies compared against another copy, an unresolved V gene accounts for under half, and the cause of the remainder is not known. From that table come the V and J calls and clone size; the DNA was used to work out D and trimming. This sample comprises under 200,000 clones, about 80% of them detected only once. The ten largest clones capture 3.5% to 5.5% of the sample.

The clonotype originates from a human donor with chronic lymphocytic leukemia. The chain couples TRBV5-8 to TRBJ2-3; possibly the D gene is TRBD2, per 6 matching bases. Source: PBMCs, taken after 24 months of ibrutinib treatment. The DNA sequence reads TGTGCCAGCAGCGACCAATCGTGGGCGGGGATAAGCACAGATACGCAGTATTTT. Its coded protein is CASSDQSWAGISTDTQYF. The full variable domain, with segments outside the CDR3 supplied by the reference TRBV5-8 and TRBJ2-3 proteins, appears as EAGVTQSPTHLIKTRGQQATLRCSPISGHTSVYWYQQALGLGLQFLLWYDEGEERNRGNFPPRFSGRQFPNYSSELNVNALELEDSALYLCASSDQSWAGISTDTQYFGPGTRLTVL.